The sequence of this T cell receptor (beta chain) was determined in a study of identical twins. This CDR3 region has 15 residues. Germline lookup yields CDR1 MNHEY and CDR2 SMNVEV (reference sequence). Losses at the gene ends were 5 bases for V and 6 bases for J; bases not matched to a gene: 6. From the 5' RACE reads, TCRdb called clonotypes with MiXCR, one entry per CDR3 protein. The profile shows fewer than 250,000 distinct CDR3 sequences, approximately 6.8% of them singletons. These data were also filed under a second study, of yellow fever vaccine responses in identical twins.

The TCR originated in a woman aged 18-29 years in good health. The rearrangement uses TRBV27 and TRBJ1-5, with 11 bases aligning to TRBD1. Sequenced input: CD8+ T cells sorted from blood. This chain's CDR3 is CASSDGQGAIQPQHF. The CDR3 coding sequence is TGTGCCAGCAGTGATGGACAGGGGGCGATTCAGCCCCAGCATTTT.